This T cell receptor (beta chain) appears in the sequencing data of a study of glioma-infiltrating T cells (dated by TCRdb to the mid-2010s). About the study as a whole: Low-grade gliomas were WHO grade II oligodendrogliomas or astrocytomas, and glioblastomas were WHO grade IV tumors sampled at initial rather than recurrent diagnosis. The paired cohort was made up of three low-grade glioma patients, eight primary glioblastoma patients and three non-glioma patients who contributed non-neoplastic brain tissue. Sequencing coverage of roughly 4- to 11-fold of 900,000 to 1,000,000 peripheral T cells was targeted for blood libraries. To measure how far tissue and blood T-cell populations diverged, each tissue-infiltrating repertoire was compared against the peripheral blood repertoire of the same patient. Before surgery, glioma patients were given dexamethasone for six or fewer days. The study sequenced TCR alpha- and beta-chain repertoires from glioma tissue, from non-neoplastic brain tissue and from matched peripheral blood mononuclear cells. Findings and caveats that apply to the study as a whole: Group comparisons rested on small numbers: three non-neoplastic, three low-grade glioma and eight glioblastoma patients. Only a very small number of CDR3 sequences turned up in both tissue and blood, a result put down to high CDR3 diversity combined with limited sampling. VJ-independent divergence between tissue and blood was lower than expected in non-neoplastic patients but higher than expected in all gliomas, particularly low-grade gliomas. Patients with low tissue-blood divergence were marked by a signature set of shared blood CDR3 motifs, and this signature set was depleted in highly divergent patients.

Comments on this clonotype: The target of this receptor is not known. No much larger clone is present one base from it, and per-base qualities are unavailable.

As encoded in the germline V gene, CDR1 is SGHTA while CDR2 is FQGNSA. At the junction V is shortened by 3 bases and J by 6 bases, with 11 bases in between. The CDR3, cysteine through phenylalanine, is 13 amino acids long. Only CDR3 DNA is held: 39 bases, read in frame from base 1. Immediately after resection, surgical brain or tumor specimens were cryofrozen in liquid nitrogen, and peripheral blood cells were collected at the same time. The iRepertoire nested amplicon-rescue multiplex PCR (arm-PCR) platform was used to amplify TCR alpha and beta CDR3 regions from RNA. The input for one-step reverse transcription and amplification was about 100-400 ng of either tissue mRNA or PBMC total RNA. After bead purification, a secondary multiplex PCR added Illumina adapters, and libraries were gel-purified between 200 and 400 bp. The libraries contained internal 6-nucleotide barcodes that were used for demultiplexing. Sequencing of the libraries was done on an Illumina MiSeq using 2x220 or 2x250 nucleotide paired-end reads. The published analysis was carried out like this. Paired reads were merged using FLASH 1.2.11 and aligned with BWA-MEM to the GRCh37 human genome, and TRA and TRB reads were then extracted. An IMGT-derived reference of cassette sequences and CDR3 motifs, with pseudogenes included, was used for V and J assignment. Reads were translated in three frames, and productive CDR3s were defined by a C…FGXG motif without stop codons. Clonotypes were defined as unique combinations of V-J cassette pair and CDR3 amino acid sequence. Reads were filtered by Hamming distance, thresholded by each sample's sequence error rate in mapped regions. The raw public data were reprocessed by TCRdb itself: fastp quality trimming at Q25, MiXCR clonotype calling, in-frame beta chains only. Every entry covers one CDR3 protein and lists the most common genes and DNA from its rows. The V and J calls shown here were made by TCRdb, not taken from the authors' results. This sample is represented by around 390,000 distinct CDR3 sequences; around 38% of them were singletons. The top ten clones comprise about 12% of the sample.

The TCR comes from a human donor with low-grade glioma or glioblastoma, undergoing nonglioma brain surgery, or in good health (not recorded which). The V gene is TRBV7-2 and the J gene is TRBJ1-2, and perhaps TRBD1 as D gene, on 5 matching bases. The specimen sequenced was glioma tissue, nonneoplastic brain tissue, or PBMCs (not recorded which). The encoded CDR3 is CASSLSREDGYTF. The nucleotide sequence is given as TGTGCCAGCAGCTTGTCCAGGGAGGATGGCTACACCTTC.